The 10 T cell receptor beta chains presented below share a single source sample, sequenced in a study of T cell repertoires in cytomegalovirus infection. These receptors lack a known antigen. TCRdb redid the calling of the reads with MiXCR, one entry per CDR3 protein. The table includes under 120,000 distinct CDR3 sequences, under 45% detected once. Sequenced material: CD8+ T cells from cultured PBMCs, taken from culture after CMV antigen stimulation. The receptors were sampled from a human donor in good health (CMV status not recorded). Some clones in this sample may be carry-over from other donors' samples.

V gene TRBV20-1 combines with J gene TRBJ2-1, with TRBD2 identical over 9 bases. The germline gives CDR1 DFQATT, CDR2 SNEGSKA (reference sequence). The V gene end was trimmed by 6 bases and the J gene end by 8 bases; junction bases not matched to a gene: 23. The CDR3 has 18 residues. CDR3 sequence: CSANSLDQLAGPSDEQFF. CDR3 DNA: TGCAGTGCCAACAGCTTGGACCAACTAGCGGGCCCCTCGGATGAGCAGTTCTTC.

The gene calls are TRBV11-2 and TRBJ2-7; 8 bases align to TRBD2. V lost 1 base to trimming and J lost 4 bases; unmatched junction nucleotides: 9. This CDR3 contains 16 residues. The germline V gene encodes CDR1 SGHAT and CDR2 FQNNGV. CDR3 bases: TGTGCCAGCAGCTTAGTTGGTCGGGGGGGTATTTACGAGCAGTACTTC. Its protein is CASSLVGRGGIYEQYF. The whole variable domain, filled in from reference TRBV11-2 and TRBJ2-7, reads EAGVAQSPRYKIIEKRQSVAFWCNPISGHATLYWYQQILGQGPKLLIQFQNNGVVDDSQLPKDRFSAERLKGVDSTLKIQPAKLEDSAVYLCASSLVGRGGIYEQYFGPGTRLTVT.

This clonotype was seen a few times. The J gene is TRBJ2-5, the V gene TRBV6-5, with D possibly being TRBD2 (6 bases). Germline CDR1 is MNHEY and CDR2 is SVGAGI. The CDR3 consists of 13 residues. Trimming pared 8 bases from V and 5 bases from J, leaving 15 bases between. The CDR3: CASRTPAGETQYF. For the CDR3, the DNA is TGTGCCAGCCGGACCCCCGCGGGGGAGACCCAGTACTTC.

This clonotype was seen a handful of times. Here the CDR3 DNA reads TGTGCCAGCAGTTCTGGGATGGCTAACTATGGCTACACCTTC. Its translation is CASSSGMANYGYTF. The chain is built from TRBV28 and TRBJ1-2; D is unclear. Germline CDR1 is MDHEN and CDR2 is SYDVKM. This CDR3 has 14 amino acids. V was pared by 4 bases and J by 0 bases, with 9 bases between.

The chain has TRBV7-9 and TRBJ2-1, with D possibly TRBD1 on 5 matching bases. Germline CDR1 is SEHNR and CDR2 is FQNEAQ (reference sequence). The length of the CDR3 is 16 residues. V was pared by 5 bases and J by 3 bases, with 17 bases between. The CDR3 nucleotides read TGTGCCAGCAGCCGCCCAGGGCGGCTAGACTACAATGAGCAGTTCTTC. It translates to CASSRPGRLDYNEQFF.

In its sample, this clonotype was seen many times. This sequence joins TRBV7-6 and TRBJ2-4, with D tentatively TRBD2 (7 bases). Germline V lookup: CDR1 SGHVS, CDR2 FNYEAQ. The germline V and J ends were trimmed by 5 bases and 0 bases, with 20 bases remaining between them. The CDR3 runs 18 residues. This CDR3 is CASSPYREGGLAKNIQYF. CDR3 coding DNA: TGTGCCAGCAGCCCATACAGGGAGGGGGGACTAGCCAAAAACATTCAGTACTTC.

This clonotype was seen a handful of times. The chain recombines TRBV4-1 with TRBJ1-1; D not certain. Germline V gene data show CDR1 as MGHRA and CDR2 as YSYEKL. V lost 4 bases and J lost 1, with 13 bases in between. The CDR3 covers 15 residues. The CDR3 DNA follows: TGCGCCAGCAGCCCCTTTGGCAGGTCGAACACTGAAGCTTTCTTT. Its protein product is CASSPFGRSNTEAFF.

This clonotype was seen ten or more times. This chain connects TRBV20-1 to TRBJ1-1; D remains ambiguous. The ends were cut back, 6 bases at V and 4 bases at J, with 9 bases in the middle. Germline V gene sequence: CDR1 DFQATT, CDR2 SNEGSKA (reference sequence). This CDR3 region has 11 residues. The CDR3 is CSALQGTEAFF. CDR3 bases: TGCAGTGCGCTGCAAGGCACTGAAGCTTTCTTT.

This sequence joins TRBV3-1 and TRBJ1-1, with 8 bases fitting TRBD1. Looked up from germline, CDR1 is LGHDT and CDR2 is YNNKEL (reference sequence). The CDR3 length is 16 residues. J was trimmed by 1 base and V by 1 base; bases with no gene match: 5. CDR3 coding DNA: TGTGCCAGCAGCCAAGCTCGGACAGGGCAGAACACTGAAGCTTTCTTT. Residues: CASSQARTGQNTEAFF.

The chain is built from TRBV2 and TRBJ1-1; D unresolved. The CDR3 is 13 amino acids. Germline V gene sequence: CDR1 SNHLY, CDR2 FYNNEI. The V end was cut by 8 bases, the J end by 4 bases, with 14 bases between. This CDR3 reads CASPTRVVTEAFF. In DNA form, the CDR3 reads TGTGCCAGCCCTACACGAGTGGTCACTGAAGCTTTCTTT.